The clone carrying this T cell receptor beta chain showed up just once. Its antigen is undetermined. The sample comes from a study of blood T cell dynamics during melanoma immunotherapy. The time point is: week 3, after first cycle of checkpoint inhibitor. Samples come from before therapy and from week 3 after the first blockade cycle. Prior systemic cancer therapy, immunosuppressant use and other active malignancies excluded patients. Findings of the study overall: At W3, later disease-control patients showed bifurcated PBMC repertoire changes, unlike progressors.

Profiling relied on immunoSEQ multiplex PCR, and the TCRdb table lists in-frame clones only, not all of them. The table has some 10,000 clones, 75% to 85% seen once. The sequences come from blood, collected from a patient treated with checkpoint blockade. The sequence came from a human donor with melanoma.

CDR3 protein: CASRGDGGGPGETQYF. The CDR3 DNA sequence: TGTGCCAGCAGGGGGGACGGCGGGGGGCCGGGAGAGACCCAGTACTTC. This chain uses TRBV7-6 with TRBJ2-5; 8 nucleotides match TRBD2. CDR1 and CDR2 (germline): SGHVS, FNYEAQ. This CDR3 is built from 16 residues. V lost 6 bases to trimming and J lost 4 bases; unmatched junction nucleotides: 13.